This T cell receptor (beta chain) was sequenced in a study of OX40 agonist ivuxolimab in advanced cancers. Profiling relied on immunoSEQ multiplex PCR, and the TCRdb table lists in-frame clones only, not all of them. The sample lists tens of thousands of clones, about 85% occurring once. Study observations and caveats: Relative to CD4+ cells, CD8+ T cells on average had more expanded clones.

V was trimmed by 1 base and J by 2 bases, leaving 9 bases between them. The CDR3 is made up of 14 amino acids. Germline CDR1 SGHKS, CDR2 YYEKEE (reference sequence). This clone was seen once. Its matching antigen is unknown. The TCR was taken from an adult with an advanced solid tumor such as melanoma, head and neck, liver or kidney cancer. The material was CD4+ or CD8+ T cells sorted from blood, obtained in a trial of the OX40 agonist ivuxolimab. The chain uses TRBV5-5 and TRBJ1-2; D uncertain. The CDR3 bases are TGTGCCAGCAGCTTGCTGGGAGAAAACTATGGCTACACCTTC. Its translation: CASSLLGENYGYTF.